The T cell receptor beta chain under discussion was sequenced for a study of monozygotic twins with inflammatory bowel disease. Study outcomes and limitations: Whether twins were concordant or discordant made no difference to repertoire similarity, possibly from limited power. The co-twins with IBD showed lower TCRbeta diversity (inverse Simpson) than their healthy siblings. Healthy twins shared more clonotypes with others than IBD patients, most markedly active ones.

Donors each gave roughly 2.5 ml of blood. CDR1 is MDHEN, CDR2 SYDVKM, per germline. CDR3 size: 15 residues. Following a re-call of the 5' RACE reads, TCRdb has one entry per CDR3 protein and lacks DNA. With roughly 330,000 distinct CDR3 sequences in the sample, the ten largest clones hold roughly 2%. To note about this clonotype: Its antigen is undetermined.

The TCR was taken from a human donor with ulcerative colitis or Crohn's disease, or a healthy co-twin of an affected twin (not recorded which). Sequencing was carried out using blood. The V and J genes are TRBV28 and TRBJ2-7; lacking DNA, the TRBD1 call made by TCRdb goes unchecked. The CDR3 spells CASSSSRTGGGEQYF.